These 9 T cell receptor beta chains share one sample of origin, sequenced in a study of graft-versus-host responses after intestinal transplantation. TCRdb's copy holds only in-frame clones and misses some; the assay was immunoSEQ multiplex PCR. Of 99,000 or so clones listed, roughly 87% were seen once; the top ten hold over 0.8%. Antigen specificity for these receptors is unknown. The source was unstimulated CD4+ T cells sorted from spleen or lymph node cells, collected before intestinal transplant. These receptors came from a human donor who received an intestinal transplant.

A few counts support this clone. V gene TRBV7-2 combines with J gene TRBJ1-6; 11 nucleotides match TRBD1. The CDR3 contains 16 residues. The V segment lost 7 bases and the J segment 1 base; nucleotides outside the gene matches: 3. Germline CDR1 reads SGHTA; CDR2 reads FQGNSA. Here the CDR3 reads CASNGQGASYNSPLHF. CDR3 bases: TGTGCCAGCAACGGACAGGGGGCGTCCTATAATTCACCCCTCCACTTT. Full variable domain (rest looked up from reference TRBV7-2 and TRBJ1-6): GAGVSQSPSNKVTEKGKDVELRCDPISGHTALYWYRQSLGQGLEFLIYFQGNSAPDKSGLPSDRFSAERTGGSVSTLTIQRTQQEDSAVYLCASNGQGASYNSPLHFGNGTRLTVT.

V usage is TRBV5-4 and J usage is TRBJ2-5, with 12 bases matching TRBD2. Germline lookup yields CDR1 SGHNT and CDR2 YYREEE (reference sequence). This CDR3 is 16 amino acids long. V dropped 3 bases and J dropped 3; count of bases not matched to a gene: 6. In DNA, the CDR3 is TGTGCCAGCAGCTCCTCTAGCGGGAGGGCGGAAGAGACCCAGTACTTC. This codes for CASSSSSGRAEETQYF.

V is TRBV25-1 and J is TRBJ2-3, with no clear D. The CDR3 length is 16 residues. Germline loops: CDR1 MGHDK, CDR2 SYGVNS. Trimming pared 2 bases from V and 7 bases from J, leaving 19 bases between. DNA of the CDR3: TGTGCCAGCAGTGAAATTCGGGCAGGAACTGTATATACGCAGTATTTT. As protein: CASSEIRAGTVYTQYF. The complete variable domain, with remaining parts taken from reference TRBV25-1 and TRBJ2-3, reads EADIYQTPRYLVIGTGKKITLECSQTMGHDKMYWYQQDPGMELHLIHYSYGVNSTEKGDLSSESTVSRIRTEHFPLTLESARPSHTSQYLCASSEIRAGTVYTQYFGPGTRLTVL.

The chain uses TRBV19 and TRBJ1-2; D is ambiguous. Germline values: CDR1 LNHDA, CDR2 SQIVND (reference sequence). Trimming removed 7 bases at V and 8 bases at J, with 17 bases between. The CDR3 covers 13 residues. The CDR3 sequence: CASNAPRLPGYTF. The CDR3 nucleotides are TGTGCCAGTAACGCACCAAGGTTGCCCGGCTACACCTTC.

The chain uses TRBV6-1 and TRBJ2-7, with TRBD2 matching over 12 bases. The V gene's germline CDR1 is MNHNS and CDR2 SASEGT. V lost 6 bases to trimming and J lost 2 bases; unmatched junction nucleotides: 5. The CDR3 length is 15 residues. This CDR3 reads CASSPGLAGPYEQYF. DNA of the CDR3: TGTGCCAGCAGCCCAGGACTAGCGGGGCCCTACGAGCAGTACTTC.

The V gene is TRBV2, the J gene TRBJ1-5; TRBD1 matches 7 bases. J gave up 0 bases and V 6 bases, and 5 bases lay outside the gene matches. Germline values: CDR1 SNHLY, CDR2 FYNNEI. The CDR3 runs to 15 residues. The CDR3 sequence is CASRDRTNSNQPQHF. Here the CDR3 DNA reads TGTGCCAGCAGGGACAGGACAAATAGCAATCAGCCCCAGCATTTT.

The V call is TRBV5-1, the J call TRBJ1-2; TRBD1 is a possible D gene (6 bases). This CDR3 contains 13 residues. The V gene lost 6 bases and the J gene lost 2 bases, with 11 bases spanning the gap. Germline V CDR1 and CDR2: SGHRS, YFSETQ. CDR3 in amino acids: CASKDRQNYGYTF. As DNA, the CDR3 is TGCGCCAGCAAAGACAGGCAGAACTATGGCTACACCTTC.

The chain employs TRBV5-6 and TRBJ2-3; D not certain. From germline, CDR1 is SGHDT and CDR2 YYEEEE. The CDR3 sequence is 12 residues long. V was cut by 0 bases and J by 4 bases, with 3 bases left in between. CDR3: CASSLGADTQYF. The CDR3 region has the DNA TGTGCCAGCAGCTTGGGGGCAGATACGCAGTATTTT.

The rearrangement uses TRBV5-6 and TRBJ2-5, with 9 bases lining up with TRBD1. This CDR3 region has 14 residues. With 3 bases clipped from V and 4 bases from J, the junction kept 4 bases outside the gene matches. The V gene's germline CDR1 is SGHDT and CDR2 YYEEEE. CDR3 sequence: CASSYTGGGETQYF. CDR3 nucleotide sequence: TGTGCCAGCAGCTATACAGGGGGCGGAGAGACCCAGTACTTC.